This TCR beta chain is from a study of T cells in Graves' hyperthyroidism and ophthalmopathy. This clonotype was counted between two and nine times. Germline CDR1 is SGDLS and CDR2 is YYNGEE. V lost 8 bases and J lost 2, with 8 bases in between. CDR3 length: 11 amino acids. RNA transcripts provided the source from which TCR beta CDR3 regions were amplified. With the HTBI primer set, the TCR CDR3 went through a first round of RT-PCR. TCRdb reanalysed the multiplex PCR reads using MiXCR and keeps one entry per CDR3 protein. The sample contains a few hundred thousand distinct CDR3 sequences, about 15% of which appear only once. Exclusions: uncontrolled infection, other autoimmune disease, pregnancy, lactation.

This sequence originates from a woman in her twenties or thirties with Graves' hyperthyroidism that later progressed to Graves' ophthalmopathy. The sequenced material came from blood. The gene calls are TRBV9 and TRBJ2-7, with D unclear. This chain's CDR3 is CASGSAYEQYF. The CDR3 nucleotides read TGTGCCAGTGGCAGTGCCTACGAGCAGTACTTC.